The T cell receptor (beta chain) described here comes from a study of blood T cell repertoires in COVID-19. Patients in Seattle were enrolled during active infection, then followed longitudinally. Profiled with immunoSEQ multiplex PCR; TCRdb holds only in-frame clones, not every one. The sample holds under 300,000 clones, approximately 86% seen once. V lost 5 bases and J 4 bases, leaving 13 bases between the germline ends. This CDR3 is built from 14 residues. Looked up from germline, CDR1 is LNHDA and CDR2 is SQIVND (reference sequence). The sequenced material came from peripheral blood. The sequence was collected from a woman in her seventies with COVID-19, enrolled during active disease. This chain connects TRBV19 to TRBJ2-3; D not resolved. The CDR3 sequence is CASSSRGPPDTQYF. CDR3 DNA sequence: TGTGCCAGTAGTTCGAGAGGCCCCCCAGATACGCAGTATTTT.